This T cell receptor (beta chain) was observed in a study of blood T cell repertoires in COVID-19. Turning to the study itself: Whether acute or convalescent, the COVID-19 samples came from the United States, Italy and Spain.

Original analysis: Researchers report that nucleated cell counts were estimated from reference gene primer amplification. TCRdb keeps only in-frame clones here, not all; method: immunoSEQ multiplex PCR. From that table come the V and J calls and clone size; the DNA was used to work out D and trimming. The sample shows some 150,000 clones, roughly 84% of them seen only once. This clone was detected once. Trimming took off 0 bases at V and 4 bases at J, with 11 bases between the two ends. This CDR3 region has 14 residues. Germline V gene data show CDR1 as SGHDT and CDR2 as YYEEEE. The chain recombines TRBV5-6 with TRBJ2-7; the D gene is possibly TRBD1 (5 bases). Sequencing used peripheral blood. The sequence was collected from a human donor with acute or convalescent COVID-19. The donor label of this sample is uncertain. CDR3 residues: CASSLGQGVYEQYF. In DNA, the CDR3 is TGTGCCAGCAGCTTGGGGCAGGGTGTATACGAGCAGTACTTC.